This T cell receptor beta chain originates from a study of vaccination and CD4 T cells after COVID-19. The treatment: approximately 9-day PBMC culture with coronavirus spike peptide pools or control peptides (ViraFEST assay). CD4+ T cells that had been cultured provided DNA sequenced with the Oncomine TCR Beta short-read assay. TCRdb analysed the PCR reads with MiXCR anew, one entry per CDR3 protein. The sample shows 6,000 to 8,500 distinct CDR3 sequences, about three quarters of them seen only once. CDR3 length: 14 amino acids. Germline V lookup: CDR1 DFQATT, CDR2 SNEGSKA (reference sequence). With V trimmed by 3 bases and J by 7 bases, 4 bases remained unmatched. To note about this clonotype: Antigen unknown.

The gene calls are TRBV20-1 and TRBJ2-5; 14 bases are shared with TRBD2. The sequence was obtained from a human donor who had recovered from COVID-19. The sequencing sample was made of CD4+ T cells from blood, cultured in vitro. The CDR3 reads CSARTSGRAGTQYF. DNA of the CDR3: TGCAGTGCTAGGACTAGCGGGAGGGCGGGGACCCAGTACTTC.